This T cell receptor (beta chain) was found in a study of blood T cell repertoires in COVID-19. Data came from immunoSEQ multiplex PCR; TCRdb stores just in-frame clones and leaves some out. The sample lists 95,000 to 150,000 clones, 88% occurring once. This clonotype originated in a human donor in a cohort sampled during active COVID-19. Sequencing was done on a sample of peripheral blood.

The DNA of the CDR3 is TGCGCCAGCAGTACTAGCGGCTATGGCTACACCTTC. This translates into CASSTSGYGYTF. This chain uses TRBV5-1 with TRBJ1-2; D uncertain. The CDR3 is 12 amino acids. V was pared by 5 bases and J by 4 bases, with 9 bases between. Germline lookup yields CDR1 SGHRS and CDR2 YFSETQ.